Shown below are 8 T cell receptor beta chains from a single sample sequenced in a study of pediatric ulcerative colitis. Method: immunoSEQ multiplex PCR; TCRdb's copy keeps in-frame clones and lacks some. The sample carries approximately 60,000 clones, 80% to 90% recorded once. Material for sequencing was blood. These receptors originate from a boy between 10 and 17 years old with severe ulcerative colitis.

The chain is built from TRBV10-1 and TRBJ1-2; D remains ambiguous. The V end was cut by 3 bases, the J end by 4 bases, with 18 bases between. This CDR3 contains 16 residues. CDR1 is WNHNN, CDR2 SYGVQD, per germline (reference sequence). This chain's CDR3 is CASSDRPGGPVYGYTF. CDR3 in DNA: TGCGCCAGCAGTGACCGCCCGGGAGGGCCAGTCTATGGCTACACCTTC.

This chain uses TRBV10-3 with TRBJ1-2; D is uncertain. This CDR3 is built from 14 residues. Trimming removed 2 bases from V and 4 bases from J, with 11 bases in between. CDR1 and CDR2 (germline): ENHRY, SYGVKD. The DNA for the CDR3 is TGTGCCATCAGTGAGCAGCAAGGTTCCTATGGCTACACCTTC. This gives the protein CAISEQQGSYGYTF.

The CDR3 bases are TGTGCCAGCAGCTTGGTTGACGAGCAGTACTTC. Translating it yields CASSLVDEQYF. The genes are TRBV5-8 and TRBJ2-7; D gene ambiguous. The CDR3 has 11 amino acids. The germline V and J ends were trimmed by 0 bases and 5 bases, with 3 bases remaining between them. Looked up from germline, CDR1 is SGHTS and CDR2 is YDEGEE.

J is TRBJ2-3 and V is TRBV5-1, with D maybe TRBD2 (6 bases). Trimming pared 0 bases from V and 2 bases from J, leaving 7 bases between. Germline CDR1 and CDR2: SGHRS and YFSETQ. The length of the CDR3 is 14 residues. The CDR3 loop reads CASSLVADTDTQYF. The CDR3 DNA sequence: TGCGCCAGCAGCTTGGTAGCGGACACAGATACGCAGTATTTT.

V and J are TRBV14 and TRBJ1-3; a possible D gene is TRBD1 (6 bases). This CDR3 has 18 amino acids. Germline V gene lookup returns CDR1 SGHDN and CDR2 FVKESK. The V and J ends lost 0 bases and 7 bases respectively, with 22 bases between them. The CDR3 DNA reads TGTGCCAGCAGCCAAGACGCTCGGTGGATAGGGGGTTGGAACACCATATATTTT. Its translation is CASSQDARWIGGWNTIYF.

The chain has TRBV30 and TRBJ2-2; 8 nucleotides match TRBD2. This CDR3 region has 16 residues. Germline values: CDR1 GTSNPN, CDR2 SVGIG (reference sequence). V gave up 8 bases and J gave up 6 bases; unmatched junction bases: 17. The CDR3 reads CARSMGSGSFPGELFF. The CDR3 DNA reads TGTGCCCGCTCCATGGGGAGCGGGAGTTTCCCCGGGGAGCTGTTTTTT.

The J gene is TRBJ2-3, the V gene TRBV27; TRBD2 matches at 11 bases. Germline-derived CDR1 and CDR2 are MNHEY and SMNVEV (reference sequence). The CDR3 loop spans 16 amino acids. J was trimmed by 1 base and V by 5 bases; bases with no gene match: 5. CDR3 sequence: CASSPLLAGGTDTQYF. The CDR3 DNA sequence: TGTGCCAGCAGTCCATTACTAGCGGGAGGCACAGATACGCAGTATTTT.

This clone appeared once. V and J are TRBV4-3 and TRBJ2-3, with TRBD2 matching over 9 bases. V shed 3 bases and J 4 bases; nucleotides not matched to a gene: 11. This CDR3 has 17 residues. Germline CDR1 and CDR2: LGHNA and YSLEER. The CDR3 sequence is CASSQNPLAGRADTQYF. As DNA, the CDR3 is TGCGCCAGCAGCCAGAACCCGCTAGCGGGAAGGGCAGATACGCAGTATTTT.